Here is one TCR beta chain with its context. Clones were read by immunoSEQ multiplex PCR, and TCRdb kept only the in-frame ones, dropping some. In the table there are 55,000 or so clones, 65% to 80% of which are singletons. The length of the CDR3 is 18 residues. Germline V CDR1 and CDR2: MNHEY, SMNVEV (reference sequence). Trimming stripped 1 base from V and 4 bases from J, with 19 bases between. The data originate from a study of blood T cell repertoires in COVID-19. Study overall: Samples came from the United States, Italy and Spain, spanning acute and convalescent COVID-19. Nucleic acid was either cDNA or gDNA, and it came from T cells, B-cell-depleted T cells, or PBMCs.

Specimen: peripheral blood. This TCR derives from a young man with COVID-19, enrolled during active disease. The rearrangement links TRBV27 to TRBJ2-2; possibly TRBD1 for D (6 bases). Here the CDR3 reads CASSLYSGGGDGTGELFF. The CDR3 DNA sequence: TGTGCCAGCAGTTTATATTCAGGTGGGGGCGATGGCACCGGGGAGCTGTTTTTT.